This T cell receptor beta chain was sequenced in a study of T-cell reconstitution after alpha-beta-depleted transplantation in children. In its sample, this clonotype was seen a few times. Its antigen is still unknown. Researchers prepared the TCRbeta library using unique molecular identifiers, the study reports. MiXCR, applied by TCRdb to the PCR reads, yields one record per CDR3 protein. The sample has 500,000 to 750,000 distinct CDR3 sequences; about an eighth are singletons. Study conclusions and caveats: Certain patients had high TCRbeta diversity at day 60, and it came from recipient T cells and thymic progenitors that survived. As was reported, about two months after transplant, alpha-beta T cells came from several hundred expanded graft clones. Newly produced T cells mostly provided counts and TCRbeta diversity after one year, as hyperexpanded clones declined.

V dropped 0 bases and J dropped 3; count of bases not matched to a gene: 4. This CDR3 spans 16 amino acids. CDR1 is SGHDN, CDR2 FVKESK, per germline. Sequences were derived from PBMCs, mostly from graft donor cells, sampled 360 days after TCRalphabeta/CD19-depleted stem cell transplant. This sequence was found in a male patient younger than 18 who had a stem cell transplant for acute myeloid leukemia, so the T cells may come from the graft donor. This chain uses TRBV14 with TRBJ2-3, with 9 positions matching TRBD2. The DNA for the CDR3 is TGTGCCAGCAGCCAAGATCAAGGACTAGCGACAGATACGCAGTATTTT. Its protein is CASSQDQGLATDTQYF.